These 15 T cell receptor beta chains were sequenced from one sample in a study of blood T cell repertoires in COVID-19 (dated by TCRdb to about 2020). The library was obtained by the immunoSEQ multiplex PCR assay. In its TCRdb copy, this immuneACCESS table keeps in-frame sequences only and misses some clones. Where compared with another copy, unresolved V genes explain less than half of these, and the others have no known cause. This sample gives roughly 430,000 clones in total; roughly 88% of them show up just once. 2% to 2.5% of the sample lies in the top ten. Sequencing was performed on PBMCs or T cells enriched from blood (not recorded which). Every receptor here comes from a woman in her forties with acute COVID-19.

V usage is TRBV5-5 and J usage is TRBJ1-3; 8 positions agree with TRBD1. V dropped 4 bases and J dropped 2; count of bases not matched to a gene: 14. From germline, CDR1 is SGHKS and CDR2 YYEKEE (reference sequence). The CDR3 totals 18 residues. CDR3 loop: CASSPRPNQGAPGNTIYF. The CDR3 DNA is TGTGCCAGCAGCCCGCGACCCAACCAGGGGGCGCCTGGAAACACCATATATTTT.

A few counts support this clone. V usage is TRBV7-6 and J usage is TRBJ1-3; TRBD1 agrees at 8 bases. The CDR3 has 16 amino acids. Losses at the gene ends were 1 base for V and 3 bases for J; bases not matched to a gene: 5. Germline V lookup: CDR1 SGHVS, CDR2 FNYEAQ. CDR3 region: CASSLGSGGVGNTIYF. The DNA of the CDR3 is TGTGCCAGCAGCTTAGGTTCAGGGGGCGTTGGAAACACCATATATTTT.

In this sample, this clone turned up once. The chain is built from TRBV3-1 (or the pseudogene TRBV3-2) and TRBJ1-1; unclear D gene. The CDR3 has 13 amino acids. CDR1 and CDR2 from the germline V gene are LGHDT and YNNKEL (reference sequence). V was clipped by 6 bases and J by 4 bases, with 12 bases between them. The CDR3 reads CASRMSSSTEAFF. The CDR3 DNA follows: TGTGCCAGCAGAATGTCGAGTAGCACTGAAGCTTTCTTT.

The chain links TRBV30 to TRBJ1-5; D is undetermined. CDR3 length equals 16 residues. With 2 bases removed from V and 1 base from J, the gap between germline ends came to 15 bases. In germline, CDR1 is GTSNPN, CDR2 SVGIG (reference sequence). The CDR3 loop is CAWSQNGDASNQPQHF. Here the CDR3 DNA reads TGTGCCTGGAGTCAAAACGGGGATGCGAGCAATCAGCCCCAGCATTTT.

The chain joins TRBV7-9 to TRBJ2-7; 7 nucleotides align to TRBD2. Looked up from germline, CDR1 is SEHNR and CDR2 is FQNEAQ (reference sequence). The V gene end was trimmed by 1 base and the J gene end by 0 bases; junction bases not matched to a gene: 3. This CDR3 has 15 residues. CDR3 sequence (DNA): TGTGCCAGCAGCTTAGATGGGGAGGGCTCCTACGAGCAGTACTTC. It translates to CASSLDGEGSYEQYF.

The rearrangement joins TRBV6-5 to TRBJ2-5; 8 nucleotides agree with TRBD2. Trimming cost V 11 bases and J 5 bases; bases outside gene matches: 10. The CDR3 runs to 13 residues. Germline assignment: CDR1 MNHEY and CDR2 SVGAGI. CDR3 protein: CAAGGANFETQYF. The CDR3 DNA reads TGTGCCGCCGGGGGGGCTAATTTCGAGACCCAGTACTTC.

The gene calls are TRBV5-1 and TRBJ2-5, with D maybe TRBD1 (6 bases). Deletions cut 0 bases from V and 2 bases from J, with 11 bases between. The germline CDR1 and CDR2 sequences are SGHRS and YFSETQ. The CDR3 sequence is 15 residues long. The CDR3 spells CASSLAQGRQETQYF. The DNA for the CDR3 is TGCGCCAGCAGCTTGGCTCAGGGGAGACAAGAGACCCAGTACTTC. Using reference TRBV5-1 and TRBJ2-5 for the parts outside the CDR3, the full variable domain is KAGVTQTPRYLIKTRGQQVTLSCSPISGHRSVSWYQQTPGQGLQFLFEYFSETQRNKGNFPGRFSGRQFSNSRSEMNVSTLELGDSALYLCASSLAQGRQETQYFGPGTRLLVL.

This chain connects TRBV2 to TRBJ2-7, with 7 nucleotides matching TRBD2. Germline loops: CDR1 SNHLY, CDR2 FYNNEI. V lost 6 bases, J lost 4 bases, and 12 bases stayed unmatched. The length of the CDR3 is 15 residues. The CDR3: CASSMGGVRAYEQYF. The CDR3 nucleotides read TGTGCCAGCAGCATGGGAGGGGTTCGGGCGTACGAGCAGTACTTC. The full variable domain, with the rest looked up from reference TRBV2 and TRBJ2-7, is EPEVTQTPSHQVTQMGQEVILRCVPISNHLYFYWYRQILGQKVEFLVSFYNNEISEKSEIFDDQFSVERPDGSNFTLKIRSTKLEDSAMYFCASSMGGVRAYEQYFGPGTRLTVT.

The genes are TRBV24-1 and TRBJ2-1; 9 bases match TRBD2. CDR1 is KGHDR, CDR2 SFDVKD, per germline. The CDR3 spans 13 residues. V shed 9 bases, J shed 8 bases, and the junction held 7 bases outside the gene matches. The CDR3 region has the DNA TGTGCCACCTCGCGGGGGGGAAGGGATGAGCAGTTCTTC. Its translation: CATSRGGRDEQFF.

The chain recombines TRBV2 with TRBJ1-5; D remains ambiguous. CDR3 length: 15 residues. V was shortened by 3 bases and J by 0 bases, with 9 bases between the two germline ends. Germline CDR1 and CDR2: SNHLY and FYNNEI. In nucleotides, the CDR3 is TGTGCCAGCAGTGATGTTGGGCGTAGCAATCAGCCCCAGCATTTT. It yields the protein CASSDVGRSNQPQHF.

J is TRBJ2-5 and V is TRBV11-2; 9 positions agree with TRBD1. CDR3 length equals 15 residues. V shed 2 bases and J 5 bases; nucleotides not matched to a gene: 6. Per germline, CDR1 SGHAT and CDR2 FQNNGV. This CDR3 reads CASSLYRGRGETQYF. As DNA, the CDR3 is TGTGCCAGCAGCTTATACAGGGGGCGCGGGGAGACCCAGTACTTC.

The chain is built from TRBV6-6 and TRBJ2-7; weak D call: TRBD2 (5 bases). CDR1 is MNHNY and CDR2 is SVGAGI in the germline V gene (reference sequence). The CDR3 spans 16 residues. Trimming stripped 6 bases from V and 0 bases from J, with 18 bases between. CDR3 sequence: CASSNSQSGSSYEQYF. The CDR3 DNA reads TGTGCCAGCAGCAACTCTCAAAGCGGTAGCTCCTACGAGCAGTACTTC.

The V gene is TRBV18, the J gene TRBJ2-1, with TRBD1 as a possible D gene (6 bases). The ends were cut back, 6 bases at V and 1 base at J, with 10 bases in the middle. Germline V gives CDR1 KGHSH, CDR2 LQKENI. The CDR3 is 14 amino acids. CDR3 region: CASSTGGSYNEQFF. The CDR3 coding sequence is TGTGCCAGCTCGACAGGCGGGTCCTACAATGAGCAGTTCTTC.

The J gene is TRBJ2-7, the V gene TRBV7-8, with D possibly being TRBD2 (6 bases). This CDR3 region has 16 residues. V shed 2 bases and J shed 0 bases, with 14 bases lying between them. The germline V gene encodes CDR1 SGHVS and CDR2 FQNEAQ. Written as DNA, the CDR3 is TGTGCCAGCAGCTTATTCGTGTGGGGGGACTCCTACGAGCAGTACTTC. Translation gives CASSLFVWGDSYEQYF.

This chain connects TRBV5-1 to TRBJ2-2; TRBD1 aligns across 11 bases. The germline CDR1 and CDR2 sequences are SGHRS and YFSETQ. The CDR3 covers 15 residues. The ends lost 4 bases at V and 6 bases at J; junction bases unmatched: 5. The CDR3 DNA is TGCGCCAGCAGCCGGACAGGGGGCTATTCCGGGGAGCTGTTTTTT. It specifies CASSRTGGYSGELFF.